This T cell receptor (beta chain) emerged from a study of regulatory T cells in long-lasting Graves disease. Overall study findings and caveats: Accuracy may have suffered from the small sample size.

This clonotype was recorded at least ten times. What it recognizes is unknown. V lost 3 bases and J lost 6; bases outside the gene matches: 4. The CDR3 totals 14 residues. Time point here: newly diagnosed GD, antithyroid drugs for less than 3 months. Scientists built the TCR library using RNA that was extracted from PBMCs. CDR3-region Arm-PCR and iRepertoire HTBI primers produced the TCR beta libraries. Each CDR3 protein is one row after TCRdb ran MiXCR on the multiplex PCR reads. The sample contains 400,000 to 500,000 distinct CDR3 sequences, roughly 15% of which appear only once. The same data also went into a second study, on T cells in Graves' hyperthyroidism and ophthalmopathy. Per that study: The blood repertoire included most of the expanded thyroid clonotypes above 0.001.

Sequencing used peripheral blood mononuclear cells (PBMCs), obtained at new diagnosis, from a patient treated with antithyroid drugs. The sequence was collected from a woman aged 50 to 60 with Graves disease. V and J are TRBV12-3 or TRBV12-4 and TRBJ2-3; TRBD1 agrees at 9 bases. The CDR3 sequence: CASSFTGGGDTQYF. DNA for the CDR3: TGTGCCAGCAGTTTTACAGGGGGCGGGGATACGCAGTATTTT.